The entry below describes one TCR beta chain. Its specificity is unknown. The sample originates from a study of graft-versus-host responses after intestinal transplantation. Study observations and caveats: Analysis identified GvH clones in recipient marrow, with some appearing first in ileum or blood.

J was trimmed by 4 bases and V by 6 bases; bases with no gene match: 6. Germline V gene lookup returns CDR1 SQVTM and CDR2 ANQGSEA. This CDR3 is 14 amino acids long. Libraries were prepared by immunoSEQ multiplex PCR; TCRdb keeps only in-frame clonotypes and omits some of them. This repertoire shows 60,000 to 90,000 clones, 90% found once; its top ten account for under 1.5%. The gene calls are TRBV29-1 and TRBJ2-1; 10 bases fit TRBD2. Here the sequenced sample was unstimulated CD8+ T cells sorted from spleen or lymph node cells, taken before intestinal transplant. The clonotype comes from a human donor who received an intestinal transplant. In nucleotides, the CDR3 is TGCAGCGTCCTAGCGGGGGTCTGGTACAATGAGCAGTTCTTC. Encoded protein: CSVLAGVWYNEQFF.